Below, 29 T cell receptor beta chains from the same sample are listed, as sequenced in a study of cytomegalovirus exposure and HLA in healthy donors. This PCR relied on a set of 60 Vbeta primers and 13 Jbeta primers. Only in-frame clones appear in the TCRdb table, and some are missing; sequencing was by immunoSEQ multiplex PCR. The sample records 90,000 to 140,000 clones, around 75% being singletons. Sequenced sample: PBMCs. Receptors originate from a man aged 30 to 39 in good health and CMV-seronegative.

The chain employs TRBV25-1 and TRBJ1-1; no reliable D call. From germline, CDR1 is MGHDK and CDR2 SYGVNS. The CDR3 covers 13 residues. The V end was cut by 4 bases, the J end by 1 base, with 7 bases between. The CDR3 nucleotides read TGTGCCAGCAGTGTCTCCGGGAACACTGAAGCTTTCTTT. Its protein is CASSVSGNTEAFF.

V usage is TRBV7-2 and J usage is TRBJ2-7; 7 positions agree with TRBD1. V lost 5 bases, J lost 0 bases, and 10 bases stayed unmatched. The germline V gene encodes CDR1 SGHTA and CDR2 FQGNSA. This CDR3 is built from 16 residues. The CDR3 region is CASSSTPGQISYEQYF. CDR3 in DNA: TGTGCCAGCAGCAGCACTCCGGGACAGATCTCCTACGAGCAGTACTTC.

This clone was counted a few times. This chain connects TRBV14 to TRBJ2-1; 14 bases match TRBD2. This CDR3 contains 18 residues. The germline CDR1 and CDR2 sequences are SGHDN and FVKESK. V lost 4 bases to trimming and J lost 7 bases; unmatched junction nucleotides: 12. The CDR3 DNA reads as TGTGCCAGCAGCCTCGGACTAGCGGGAGGTCTGGGTGGGAATGAGCAGTTCTTC. It encodes CASSLGLAGGLGGNEQFF.

This clone was picked up a small number of times. V is TRBV7-9 and J is TRBJ2-3; no reliable D call. With 7 bases removed from V and 6 bases from J, the gap between germline ends came to 8 bases. This CDR3 spans 11 amino acids. Germline assignment: CDR1 SEHNR and CDR2 FQNEAQ (reference sequence). The CDR3 DNA follows: TGTGCCAGCACCCCCTCGGATACGCAGTATTTT. This gives the protein CASTPSDTQYF.

This clone turned up a few times. The rearrangement joins TRBV6-5 to TRBJ1-5, with D uncertain. V shed 6 bases and J shed 5 bases, with 8 bases lying between them. This CDR3 has 12 residues. Germline V gene sequence: CDR1 MNHEY, CDR2 SVGAGI. The CDR3 here is CASRGRDQPQHF. The CDR3 nucleotides are TGTGCCAGCAGAGGGAGGGATCAGCCCCAGCATTTT.

The chain couples TRBV5-4 to TRBJ1-1, with no clear D. CDR1 and CDR2 from the germline V gene are SGHNT and YYREEE (reference sequence). Trimming removed 2 bases from V and 2 bases from J, with 7 bases in between. The CDR3 is made up of 13 amino acids. For the CDR3, the DNA is TGTGCCAGCAGCTTAACAGACAACACTGAAGCTTTCTTT. Its protein product is CASSLTDNTEAFF. Drawing the rest from reference TRBV5-4 and TRBJ1-1, the complete variable domain is ETGVTQSPTHLIKTRGQQVTLRCSSQSGHNTVSWYQQALGQGPQFIFQYYREEENGRGNFPPRFSGLQFPNYSSELNVNALELDDSALYLCASSLTDNTEAFFGQGTRLTVV.

V gene TRBV5-1 combines with J gene TRBJ1-4, with D hard to call. V gave up 0 bases and J gave up 2 bases, with 11 bases separating them. The CDR3 is made up of 16 amino acids. CDR1 is SGHRS, CDR2 YFSETQ, per germline. The CDR3 nucleotides read TGCGCCAGCAGCTTGGGGCAGGCCTCCACTAATGAAAAACTGTTTTTT. Translated: CASSLGQASTNEKLFF.

V and J are TRBV5-4 and TRBJ2-7; D is undetermined. Germline V CDR1 and CDR2: SGHNT, YYREEE (reference sequence). The CDR3 loop spans 13 amino acids. V gave up 4 bases and J gave up 3 bases, with 11 bases separating them. The CDR3 DNA is TGTGCCAGCAGCCTAGAAATAGACTACGAGCAGTACTTC. Translated, it gives CASSLEIDYEQYF.

A remark on this clone: Different DNA sequences within this sample yield the same CDR3. This chain joins TRBV19 and TRBJ1-1; D possibly corresponds to TRBD1 (5 bases). Trimming left V 6 bases short and J 2 bases short, with 10 bases between. The CDR3 runs 13 residues. CDR1 is LNHDA, CDR2 SQIVND, per germline (reference sequence). The CDR3 is CASSLQGNTEAFF. The CDR3 coding sequence is TGTGCCAGTAGCCTTCAGGGAAACACTGAAGCTTTCTTT. Variable domain in full (rest from reference TRBV19 and TRBJ1-1): DGGITQSPKYLFRKEGQNVTLSCEQNLNHDAMYWYRQDPGQGLRLIYYSQIVNDFQKGDIAEGYSVSREKKESFPLTVTSAQKNPTAFYLCASSLQGNTEAFFGQGTRLTVV.

This rearrangement joins TRBV15 to TRBJ1-2; D unclear. V was cut by 2 bases and J by 2 bases, with 12 bases left in between. The CDR3 covers 15 residues. Germline lookup yields CDR1 LNHNV and CDR2 YYDKDF (reference sequence). In nucleotides, the CDR3 is TGTGCCACCAGCAGACAGCGGGAGGGAAACTATGGCTACACCTTC. Translating gives CATSRQREGNYGYTF.

The chain joins TRBV28 to TRBJ2-2, with 10 nucleotides matching TRBD2. V trimming: 6 bases; J trimming: 5 bases; junction bases outside the gene matches: 6. CDR1 and CDR2 (germline): MDHEN, SYDVKM. The CDR3 totals 15 residues. CDR3 region: CASRGSGRETGELFF. The DNA for the CDR3 is TGTGCCAGCAGGGGCAGCGGGAGGGAGACCGGGGAGCTGTTTTTT.

J is TRBJ2-2 and V is TRBV28; TRBD1 might be the D (7 bases). Germline V gene sequence: CDR1 MDHEN, CDR2 SYDVKM. Between the trimmed V and J ends, which lost 8 bases and 0 bases, there was a span of 19 bases. The CDR3 covers 17 residues. CDR3 coding DNA: TGTGCCAGCGGCCGCCAGGGGGGTCTGGCGAACACCGGGGAGCTGTTTTTT. This translates into CASGRQGGLANTGELFF.

This clone was picked up one time. This rearrangement joins TRBV5-4 to TRBJ2-5, with D perhaps matching TRBD1 (5 bases). Between the trimmed V and J ends, which lost 1 base and 1 base, there was a span of 11 bases. The CDR3 is 15 amino acids. CDR1 is SGHNT and CDR2 is YYREEE in the germline V gene (reference sequence). CDR3 loop: CASSLTQGTQETQYF. Here the CDR3 DNA reads TGTGCCAGCAGCTTGACTCAGGGTACCCAAGAGACCCAGTACTTC.

In this sample, this clone turned up once. The chain couples TRBV9 to TRBJ1-1, with unresolved D. The CDR3 covers 14 residues. Trimming cost V 4 bases and J 1 base, with 11 bases left between them. The germline V gene encodes CDR1 SGDLS and CDR2 YYNGEE. The CDR3: CASSFKTGNTEAFF. CDR3 DNA sequence: TGTGCCAGCAGCTTCAAGACGGGGAACACTGAAGCTTTCTTT.

The J gene is TRBJ1-5, the V gene TRBV18, with unresolved D. With 8 bases removed from V and 5 bases from J, the gap between germline ends came to 19 bases. Looked up from germline, CDR1 is KGHSH and CDR2 is LQKENI. The CDR3 length is 15 residues. Here the CDR3 DNA reads TGTGCCAGCGCCTCCGGGGAATCAATTTATCAGCCCCAGCATTTT. Translation gives CASASGESIYQPQHF.

The chain couples TRBV28 to TRBJ1-2; D not certain. CDR1 is MDHEN, CDR2 SYDVKM, per germline. The CDR3 spans 15 residues. Trimming took off 11 bases at V and 0 bases at J, with 19 bases between the two ends. CDR3 DNA: TGTGCCCACCAAGTTGGCGGGGTTGCTAACTATGGCTACACCTTC. Translating gives CAHQVGGVANYGYTF.

The chain uses TRBV18 and TRBJ2-1; D gene ambiguous. Germline values: CDR1 KGHSH, CDR2 LQKENI. The CDR3 covers 14 residues. V was trimmed by 3 bases and J by 2 bases, leaving 8 bases between them. The CDR3, as DNA: TGTGCCAGCTCACCCGACACGACCTACAATGAGCAGTTCTTC. It yields the protein CASSPDTTYNEQFF.

V and J are TRBV5-1 and TRBJ2-5; the match to TRBD1 covers 8 bases. The ends lost 4 bases at V and 2 bases at J; junction bases unmatched: 7. The CDR3 covers 15 residues. CDR1 and CDR2 from the germline V gene are SGHRS and YFSETQ. The CDR3 reads CASSPKWTGQETQYF. CDR3 DNA: TGCGCCAGCAGCCCGAAATGGACAGGGCAAGAGACCCAGTACTTC.

The V call is TRBV30, the J call TRBJ2-7; TRBD1 matches 9 bases. This CDR3 has 14 amino acids. Per the germline V gene, CDR1 is GTSNPN and CDR2 is SVGIG (reference sequence). V gave up 3 bases and J gave up 6 bases; unmatched junction bases: 9. The CDR3 nucleotides read TGTGCCTGGAGAAGGGGACAGGGTGCTCGCGAGCAGTACTTC. Translating it yields CAWRRGQGAREQYF.

V gene TRBV30 combines with J gene TRBJ1-5; D is perhaps TRBD1 (5 bases). CDR1 and CDR2 from the germline V gene are GTSNPN and SVGIG (reference sequence). Trimming shortened V by 7 bases and J by 3 bases, and 19 bases separated the two germline ends. The CDR3 runs 15 residues. The DNA for the CDR3 is TGTGCCTCCTCAAGCGGGGCGGACTACAATCAGCCCCAGCATTTT. It codes for CASSSGADYNQPQHF.

The chain has TRBV27 and TRBJ2-5; no firm D call. From germline, CDR1 is MNHEY and CDR2 SMNVEV (reference sequence). This CDR3 contains 11 residues. Trimming took off 7 bases at V and 5 bases at J, with 8 bases between the two ends. The CDR3 DNA follows: TGTGCCAGCACCCCCTCGGAGACCCAGTACTTC. Its translation is CASTPSETQYF.

This rearrangement joins TRBV7-2 to TRBJ2-7, with D possibly TRBD1 on 5 matching bases. The CDR3 has 16 amino acids. Germline CDR1 is SGHTA and CDR2 is FQGNSA. V shed 1 base and J shed 2 bases, with 15 bases lying between them. The CDR3 DNA sequence: TGTGCCAGCAGCTTAGTGGGGCCAGGACCCACCTACGAGCAGTACTTC. It yields the protein CASSLVGPGPTYEQYF.

The chain uses TRBV9 and TRBJ2-7, with D possibly matching TRBD2 (6 bases). CDR1 and CDR2 (germline): SGDLS, YYNGEE. This CDR3 spans 15 amino acids. V dropped 0 bases and J dropped 4 bases, with 14 bases sitting between them. The CDR3 DNA is TGTGCCAGCAGCGTAGGTCCACTAGCTCCATACGAGCAGTACTTC. This codes for CASSVGPLAPYEQYF.

This chain links TRBV7-2 with TRBJ1-1, with 12 bases identical to TRBD1. This CDR3 contains 16 residues. CDR1 and CDR2 from the germline V gene are SGHTA and FQGNSA. Trimming took 1 base from V and 4 from J; bases not matched to a gene: 4. CDR3 DNA: TGTGCCAGCAGCTTAGTGGGGACAGGGGGCGGCACTGAAGCTTTCTTT. Amino acid sequence: CASSLVGTGGGTEAFF.

V and J are TRBV28 and TRBJ2-6, with D tentatively TRBD2 (6 bases). V was cut by 2 bases and J by 2 bases, with 10 bases left in between. The CDR3 has 16 residues. CDR1 is MDHEN and CDR2 is SYDVKM in the germline V gene. Here the CDR3 DNA reads TGTGCCAGCAGTTTAGGGAGGCCAACTGGGGCCAACGTCCTGACTTTC. Its protein is CASSLGRPTGANVLTF.

CDR3 coding DNA: TGCAGCAACACTAGGGACAACAATGAGCAGTTCTTC. Amino acid sequence: CSNTRDNNEQFF. This chain joins TRBV29-1 and TRBJ2-1; TRBD1 is a possible D gene (6 bases). The CDR3 runs 12 residues. The germline CDR1 and CDR2 sequences are SQVTM and ANQGSEA. V was clipped by 8 bases and J by 5 bases, with 13 bases between them.

This clone was seen only once. CDR3 coding DNA: TGTGCCAGCAGCGGGGGGGGTCTTGGGTCCTACAATGAGCAGTTCTTC. Translating it yields CASSGGGLGSYNEQFF. V gene TRBV7-2 combines with J gene TRBJ2-1; 7 nucleotides line up with TRBD2. CDR3 length: 16 amino acids. V was pared by 5 bases and J by 1 base, with 8 bases of the junction left unmatched. Germline V lookup: CDR1 SGHTA, CDR2 FQGNSA. Supplemented by reference TRBV7-2 and TRBJ2-1, the full variable domain reads GAGVSQSPSNKVTEKGKDVELRCDPISGHTALYWYRQSLGQGLEFLIYFQGNSAPDKSGLPSDRFSAERTGGSVSTLTIQRTQQEDSAVYLCASSGGGLGSYNEQFFGPGTRLTVL.

In nucleotides, the CDR3 is TGTGCCAGCAGCTTAGCCAGGGATTTAAGATACGAGCAGTACTTC. The encoded protein is CASSLARDLRYEQYF. The chain uses TRBV7-9 and TRBJ2-7, with a possible D match to TRBD1 (5 bases). V lost 0 bases and J lost 4, with 13 bases in between. Germline CDR1 SEHNR, CDR2 FQNEAQ (reference sequence). This CDR3 spans 15 amino acids. Together with reference TRBV7-9 and TRBJ2-7, the CDR3 gives the full variable domain: DTGVSQNPRHKITKRGQNVTFRCDPISEHNRLYWYRQTLGQGPEFLTYFQNEAQLEKSRLLSDRFSAERPKGSFSTLEIQRTEQGDSAMYLCASSLARDLRYEQYFGPGTRLTVT.

The chain joins TRBV19 to TRBJ1-5, with D possibly TRBD1 on 6 matching bases. Trimming took 5 bases from V and 7 from J, leaving 18 bases between them. CDR3 length equals 15 residues. Germline values: CDR1 LNHDA, CDR2 SQIVND (reference sequence). CDR3 DNA: TGTGCCAGTAGTTCTAACAGGGAAGTGGACCAGCCCCAGCATTTT. The encoded protein is CASSSNREVDQPQHF. The complete variable domain, with remaining parts taken from reference TRBV19 and TRBJ1-5, reads DGGITQSPKYLFRKEGQNVTLSCEQNLNHDAMYWYRQDPGQGLRLIYYSQIVNDFQKGDIAEGYSVSREKKESFPLTVTSAQKNPTAFYLCASSSNREVDQPQHFGDGTRLSIL.